This record covers a single TCR beta chain. The antigen remains unidentified. The sample belongs to a study of T cell responses to AZD1222 COVID-19 vaccine. Findings of the study overall: At baseline, just 5 or 6 AZD1222 recipients tested seropositive. In a largely white British group with more females than males, clonal diversity was possibly underestimated. Epitopes outside B.1.351 and B.1.1.7 mutated regions reportedly drew nearly half of spike TCRs.

Germline CDR1 is KGHDR and CDR2 is SFDVKD. This CDR3 is built from 11 residues. Trimming shortened V by 1 base and J by 5 bases, and 1 base separated the two germline ends. The method was immunoSEQ multiplex PCR; TCRdb's version includes in-frame clones alone and lacks a portion of them. The sample has over 140,000 clones, 80% to 95% seen once. This TCR was sampled from an adult in good health. This specimen consisted of peripheral blood, obtained on day 0 of AZD1222 vaccination. The chain joins TRBV24-1 to TRBJ1-1, with unresolved D. CDR3 loop: CATSDFTEAFF. The CDR3, as DNA: TGTGCCACCAGTGATTTTACTGAAGCTTTCTTT.